This TCR beta chain originates from a study of blood T cell repertoires in COVID-19. Across the whole study: The samples span acute and convalescent COVID-19 from the United States, Italy and Spain.

Germline V CDR1 and CDR2: LNHDA, SQIVND (reference sequence). CDR3 size: 14 residues. In the original analysis: Nucleated cell counts were estimated from reference gene primer amplification. Generated by immunoSEQ multiplex PCR, the TCRdb table keeps only in-frame clones and is missing some. That table furnishes V, J and clone size, whereas the DNA furnished D and trimming. In the table there are some 460,000 clones, 85% to 90% of which are singletons. With respect to this clone: The junction does not match germline at one end; this may be a read error.

The sequence was collected from a young woman with acute or convalescent COVID-19. This sequence joins TRBV19 and TRBJ1-1, with 9 bases identical to TRBD1. Material: peripheral blood. CDR3 loop: CASRTGGVKTEAFF. In DNA form, the CDR3 reads TGTGCCAGTAGGACAGGGGGTGTGAAAACTGAAGCTTTCTTT.